The following is a T cell receptor beta chain sequence with its context. The antigen it recognizes is unknown. No qualities accompany the bases; no much larger clone lies one base away. The germline ends are 11 bases apart after V is trimmed by 0 bases and J by 11 bases. CDR3 length: 13 amino acids, cysteine to phenylalanine. Left in the record is the CDR3 DNA by itself, 39 bases read in frame from the first base. CDR1 and CDR2 (SGHAT, FQNNGV) derive from the germline V gene. The data originate from a study of cytomegalovirus exposure and HLA in healthy donors (dated by TCRdb to about 2017). Looking at the study overall: In an earlier analysis of 587 of the donors, roughly 300 Gb of sequence data and 120 million or so unique TCR beta sequences from about 179 million T cells were reported. The aim of the study was to test whether cataloging public T cell receptors could identify signatures of past pathogen exposure. Several DR-DQ haplotypes were handled as single units for association and clustering, since linkage in the cohort was strong. To decide whether each TCR beta V gene segment behaved as functional or pseudogenic, an earlier analysis of nearly 600 of the donors relied on high-throughput TCR beta sequencing. Across roughly 420 genotyped donors of the cohort, an average of approximately 240,000 unique TCR beta nucleotide sequences per donor were sequenced, and approximately 19% of those sequences were non-productive. Among the approximately 430 genotyped donors, approximately 82% belonged to the genetic ancestry cluster associated with self-reported Caucasian donors. All discovery cohort repertoires had been generated on a single sequencing platform. Along with the roughly 700-subject first cohort, a separate validation cohort of around 120 different subjects was used. Using immunosequencing, the study profiled T cell repertoires from around 680 subjects and related those repertoires to cytomegalovirus serostatus. About 320 gigabases of sequencing data and approximately 85 million unique TCR sequences were included in an early release covering 550 to 650 HLA-typed donors. In a later genetic analysis, genome-wide SNP genotypes for about three fifths of the roughly 670 donors were used, and that subset was treated as a discovery cohort. Typing coverage differed by locus: A, B, C, DRB1 and DQB1 were typed in about 629-630 donors, DQA1 in 500 to 550, DPA1 in some 570, and DPB1 in 450 to 480. The study combined high-throughput TCR immunosequencing, statistical association of individual TCRs with disease status, and machine learning to predict cytomegalovirus infection status. HLA typing included class I and class II loci at four-digit resolution. The later analysis used no new phenotypic data to find candidate immune exposures, relying instead on TCR beta sequences and their occurrence across donors. To study patterns of TCR occurrence, a later analysis re-analyzed previously published TCR beta repertoires from 600 to 750 donors and added high-resolution HLA genotyping. Donor age, sex, ethnicity and CMV serostatus were compiled alongside the repertoire data.

The cohort consisted of 600 to 700 healthy bone marrow donors. At the time of sampling, every cohort member was nominally healthy, though immune exposures that went unrecorded were likely present. The donor was CMV seronegative and belonged to the group of 350 to 400 seronegative cohort members. Every donor gave a peripheral blood sample, and the peripheral blood mononuclear cells from that sample were used for TCR beta sequencing. The Qiagen DNeasy Blood Extraction Kit was used to extract genomic DNA from the blood cell samples. Study-wide findings and limitations: About 15 rarely observed V segments, including chromosome 9 orphons, were excluded from the earlier analysis of some 590 of the donors because counts were too low. A further reported finding was that TCR beta sequences accurately predicted the HLA-A and HLA-B alleles for most subjects in the first cohort. A later analysis found that TCR association rates varied across HLA loci, with DRB1 alleles showing the most associated TCRs and HLA-C alleles the fewest. The presence/absence analyses assumed that sequencing depth was roughly uniform across donors, and that assumption may not be true. In a later analysis, several top co-occurrence clusters were reported to appear linked to parvovirus B19, influenza, CMV and Epstein-Barr virus. For the cohort, immune exposure information was limited to CMV serostatus. The 87-base-pair reads could not distinguish some IMGT-functional V segments, including TRBV6-2 and TRBV6-3, so those segments were excluded. Because HLA typing was unavailable for some donors at each locus, only the typed subset was used in association tests. In a later analysis, HLA-associated TCR beta chains showed more clonal expansion and lower generation probabilities than non-associated chains that were equally common. When HLA alleles, especially DR and DQ, strongly co-occurred, TCR associations were difficult to assign to individual alleles. A later analysis associated 15,000 to 20,000 TCR beta sequences with specific HLA alleles at a false discovery rate of 0.05. In this cohort, only TCR beta chains were sequenced, and detectable features were limited by the absence of alpha or paired-chain data. The sequencing pipeline was judged likely to have produced a cluster of highly shared sequence variants as a technical artifact. According to a later genetic analysis, donors in an Asian-associated ancestry cluster had fewer N-insertions in productive TCRs than the roughly 660-donor mean. An earlier analysis of roughly 570 of the donors showed that most TCR beta V segments appeared in productive rearrangements either about 90% or about 30% of the time, which broadly matched IMGT annotations. Correlated functional status among segregating V segments might be attributable to linkage disequilibrium, but an unknown experimental factor could not be ruled out. According to a later analysis, most CMV-associated TCR beta chains appeared to be HLA-restricted, and the HLA associations seemed to be driven largely by CMV exposure. A later genetic analysis associated a missense DCLRE1C variant with V-gene and J-gene trimming of TCR beta chains, and an independent cohort replicated the association. Most TCR sequences were observed very rarely across donors, whereas some public TCRs were present in many individuals. The study gave a list of 150 to 200 TCR beta chains associated with cytomegalovirus. In both the original and validation cohorts, the classifier was reported to diagnose cytomegalovirus status with high specificity and sensitivity. The authors suggested that the approach could potentially be extended to other disease states and immunological phenotypes. In vitro tests confirmed that three of the cytomegalovirus-associated TCR beta chains recognize cytomegalovirus antigens.

Libraries were prepared through the immunoSEQ multiplex PCR assay. For the multiplex PCR, a mixture combining 60 forward primers for TCR Vbeta segments and 13 reverse primers for TCR Jbeta segments was used. A multiplex PCR assay on genomic DNA amplified the CDR3 region of rearranged TCR beta genes. On the Illumina HiSeq System, the amplified TCR beta libraries were sequenced as 87-base-pair reads. The authors' pipeline ran thus. A later analysis tallied 75 million to 95 million unique TCR beta chains across the 666 repertoires, and about 12 million of those chains were shared by two or more donors. Raw reads were error-corrected and collapsed into unique sequences by a nearest-neighbor algorithm in which closely related sequences were merged to remove PCR and sequencing errors. Alignment of CDR3 sequences to IMGT reference sequences was used to assign V, D and J gene segments. Each retained sequence needed at least a six-nucleotide match to both a V gene segment and a J gene segment. A rearrangement counted as productive if the CDR3 had no stop codons and remained in frame with V and J, and every other rearrangement counted as non-productive. Following IMGT convention, CDR3 was defined as the stretch from the second conserved V-encoded cysteine to the conserved J-encoded phenylalanine. Sequences without an unambiguous match to a single V gene segment were excluded from the earlier analysis of about 630 of the donors. An earlier analysis of some 500 of the donors classified V segments as functional when productive rearrangements were above 56.7% and as segregating when the standard deviation between donors was above 5%. A statistical classification framework was developed to diagnose cytomegalovirus status using the catalog of TCR beta chain sequences. V and J gene assignment, in a later analysis, came from comparing TCR nucleotide sequences with IMGT/GENE-DB human TR gene sequences. Using the TCRdist pipeline, a later analysis assigned CDR3 sequences along with most-parsimonious VDJ recombination scenarios. In a later analysis, each TCR beta chain was defined by its CDR3 amino acid sequence together with its V-gene family, and reads lacking a unique V-gene family were excluded. To address suspected cross-contamination and a sequencing artifact, a later analysis removed roughly 580 highly shared, low-generation-probability nucleotide sequences. For each public chain, a later analysis derived a clonal expansion index from normalized ranks of inferred template counts within each repertoire. A later analysis computed generation probabilities with a VDJ recombination model fitted to out-of-frame rearrangements, and checked the results against IGoR. A later analysis scored TCR-TCR, TCR-HLA and TCR-CMV co-occurrence with hypergeometric tests, applying a repertoire-size bias correction to TCR pairs. In a later analysis, false discovery rates were estimated by permuting HLA or CMV assignments 20 times. A later analysis grouped co-occurring TCRs with DBSCAN, adding TCRdist sequence similarity when clustering within HLA-allele-positive subsets. Repertoires with fewer than 30,000 or more than 120,000 public chains were left out of co-occurrence clustering, as were four to six repertoires with anomalous nucleotide sharing. TCRdb holds this immuneACCESS table with in-frame rearrangements only. Some clones are missing; in checked studies, unresolved V genes explain under half, and the rest has no known cause. V and J calls and clone size are those listed in that table; D and trimming were worked out from the DNA. The sample profile shows 150,000 to 200,000 clones; roughly four fifths of them were found once. Approximately 1% of the sample comes from the top ten.

This clonotype was obtained from a woman aged 40 to 50 in good health and CMV-seronegative. Sequencing used PBMCs. The chain employs TRBV11-2 and TRBJ2-1; the best D guess is TRBD2, with 6 bases matching. CDR3 region: CASSLEGGLQQFF. The sequenced DNA is TGTGCCAGCAGCTTAGAGGGAGGACTACAGCAGTTCTTC.